A selection of T cell receptor beta chains follows, all from one sample in a study of shared clonotypes between healthy human individuals. Profiling relied on immunoSEQ multiplex PCR, and the TCRdb table lists in-frame clones only, not all of them. The profile shows 2.3 million or so clones, approximately 93% of them singletons. Sequenced material: naive CD4+ T cells from PBMCs. These receptors originate from a man younger than 30 in good health. Some clones in this sample may be carry-over from other donors' samples. Each CDR3 is given with its conserved first and last residue. The D gene is left open where the match is weak. The listing skips clone size in some rows; elsewhere it reads once, few, many or a size class.

clone size,D gene,J gene,V gene,CDR3 protein,CDR3 DNA
NA,NA,TRBJ2-1,TRBV27,CASSPSPERLSYNEQFF,TGTGCCAGCAGTCCTAGCCCGGAAAGGTTGTCCTACAATGAGCAGTTCTTC
NA,TRBD1,TRBJ2-7,TRBV5-4,CASSQPDRGQYF,TGTGCCAGCAGCCAACCGGACAGGGGGCAGTACTTC
once,NA,TRBJ2-6,TRBV6-1,CASSARQNFFSGANVLTF,TGTGCCAGCAGTGCAAGACAGAATTTCTTCTCTGGGGCCAACGTCCTGACTTTC
NA,TRBD2,TRBJ2-1,TRBV10-2,CASSESRLLSGIHNEQFF,TGCGCCAGCAGTGAGTCAAGGCTCCTTAGCGGGATCCACAATGAGCAGTTCTTC
NA,NA,TRBJ2-7,TRBV5-5,CASSWAPKADEQYF,TGTGCCAGCAGCTGGGCCCCAAAAGCGGACGAGCAGTACTTC
NA,TRBD2,TRBJ2-1,TRBV2,CASRGTSGSLPYNEQFF,TGTGCCAGCCGTGGGACTAGCGGGAGTCTCCCCTACAATGAGCAGTTCTTC
NA,TRBD2,TRBJ2-2,TRBV28,CASTTPGGTGELFF,TGTGCCAGCACAACCCCGGGAGGGACCGGGGAGCTGTTTTTT
NA,NA,TRBJ2-1,TRBV5-1,CASSLRGYNEQFF,TGCGCCAGCAGCTTAAGGGGGTACAATGAGCAGTTCTTC
NA,NA,TRBJ1-1,TRBV7-9,CASRGEGEEAFF,TGTGCCAGCAGGGGGGAGGGAGAAGAAGCTTTCTTT
NA,NA,TRBJ2-7,TRBV7-9,CASVAGGHNEQYF,TGTGCCAGTGTGGCAGGGGGGCACAACGAGCAGTACTTC
NA,NA,TRBJ1-2,TRBV28,CASRLYGDYGYTF,TGTGCCAGCAGACTTTACGGGGACTATGGCTACACCTTC
once,NA,TRBJ1-1,TRBV5-1,CASSLGWDTEAFF,TGCGCCAGCAGCTTAGGGTGGGACACTGAAGCTTTCTTT
NA,NA,TRBJ1-6,TRBV30,CALESGGFGAPLHF,TGTGCCTTAGAAAGTGGGGGGTTCGGAGCACCCCTCCACTTT
NA,TRBD1,TRBJ2-5,TRBV11-2,CASSLVRTGPQETQYF,TGTGCCAGCAGCTTAGTCCGGACAGGTCCGCAAGAGACCCAGTACTTC
NA,TRBD1,TRBJ2-7,TRBV11-1,CASSPDRESYEQYF,TGTGCCAGCAGCCCCGACAGGGAATCCTACGAGCAGTACTTC
NA,NA,TRBJ1-2,TRBV6-1,CASEDGLYGYTF,TGTGCCAGCGAGGACGGCCTCTATGGCTACACCTTC
NA,NA,TRBJ2-2,TRBV5-1,CASSLLGTGELFF,TGCGCCAGCAGCTTACTGGGGACCGGGGAGCTGTTTTTT
NA,NA,TRBJ2-2,TRBV5-4,CASSLVSAVANTGELFF,TGTGCCAGCAGCTTGGTAAGCGCTGTAGCGAACACCGGGGAGCTGTTTTTT
NA,NA,TRBJ2-4,TRBV29-1,CSVEGVLAKNIQYF,TGCAGCGTTGAGGGTGTTCTAGCCAAAAACATTCAGTACTTC
NA,NA,TRBJ2-2,TRBV6-5,CASRVGAGELFF,TGTGCCAGCAGGGTGGGAGCAGGGGAGCTGTTTTTT
NA,TRBD2,TRBJ2-3,TRBV2,CASRVLAGDTDTQYF,TGTGCCAGCAGAGTACTAGCGGGAGACACAGATACGCAGTATTTT
NA,TRBD2,TRBJ2-2,TRBV7-3,CASSLNSGTYTGELFF,TGTGCCAGCAGCTTAAATAGCGGGACGTACACCGGGGAGCTGTTTTTT